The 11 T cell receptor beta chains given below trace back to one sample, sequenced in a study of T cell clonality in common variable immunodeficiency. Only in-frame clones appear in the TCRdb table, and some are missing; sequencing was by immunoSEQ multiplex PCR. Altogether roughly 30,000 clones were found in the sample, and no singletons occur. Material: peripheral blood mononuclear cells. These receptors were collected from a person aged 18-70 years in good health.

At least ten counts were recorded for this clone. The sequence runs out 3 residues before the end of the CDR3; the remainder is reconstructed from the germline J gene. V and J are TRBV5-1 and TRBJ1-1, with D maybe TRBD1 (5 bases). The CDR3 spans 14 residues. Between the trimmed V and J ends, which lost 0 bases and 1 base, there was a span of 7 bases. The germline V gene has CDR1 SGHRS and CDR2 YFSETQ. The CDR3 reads CASSLGQPNTEAFF. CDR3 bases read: TGCGCCAGCAGCTTGGGACAGCCGAACACTGAA.

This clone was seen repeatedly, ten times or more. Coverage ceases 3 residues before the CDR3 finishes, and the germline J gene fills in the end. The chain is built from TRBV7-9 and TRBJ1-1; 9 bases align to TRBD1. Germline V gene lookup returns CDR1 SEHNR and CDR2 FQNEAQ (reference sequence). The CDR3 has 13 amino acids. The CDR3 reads CASSLDYRGQAFF. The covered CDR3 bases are TGTGCCAGCAGCTTAGACTACAGGGGGCAG.

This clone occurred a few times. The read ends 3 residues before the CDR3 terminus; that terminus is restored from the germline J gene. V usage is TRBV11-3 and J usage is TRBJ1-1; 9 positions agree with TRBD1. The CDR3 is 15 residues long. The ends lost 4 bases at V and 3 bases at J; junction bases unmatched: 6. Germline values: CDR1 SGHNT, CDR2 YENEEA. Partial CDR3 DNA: TGTGCCAGCAGCTGGGGACAGGGAGGTCACACTGAA. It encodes CASSWGQGGHTE. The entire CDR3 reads CASSWGQGGHTEAFF.

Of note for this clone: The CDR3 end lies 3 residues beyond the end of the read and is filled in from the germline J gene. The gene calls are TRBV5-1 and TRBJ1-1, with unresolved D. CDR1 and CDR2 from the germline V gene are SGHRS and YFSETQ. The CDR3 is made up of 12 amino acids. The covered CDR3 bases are TGCGCCAGCAGCTTGATGGACTACGAG. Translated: CASSLMDYE. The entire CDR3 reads CASSLMDYEAFF. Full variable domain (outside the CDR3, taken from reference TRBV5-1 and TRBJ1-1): KAGVTQTPRYLIKTRGQQVTLSCSPISGHRSVSWYQQTPGQGLQFLFEYFSETQRNKGNFPGRFSGRQFSNSRSEMNVSTLELGDSALYLCASSLMDYEAFFGQGTRLTVV.

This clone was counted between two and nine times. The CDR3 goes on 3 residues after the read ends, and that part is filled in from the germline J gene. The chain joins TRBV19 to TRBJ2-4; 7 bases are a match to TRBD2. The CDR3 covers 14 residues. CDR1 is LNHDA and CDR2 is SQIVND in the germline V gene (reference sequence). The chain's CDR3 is CASSIGAGAGGQYF. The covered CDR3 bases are TGTGCCAGTAGTATAGGGGCGGGAGCTGGAGGT.

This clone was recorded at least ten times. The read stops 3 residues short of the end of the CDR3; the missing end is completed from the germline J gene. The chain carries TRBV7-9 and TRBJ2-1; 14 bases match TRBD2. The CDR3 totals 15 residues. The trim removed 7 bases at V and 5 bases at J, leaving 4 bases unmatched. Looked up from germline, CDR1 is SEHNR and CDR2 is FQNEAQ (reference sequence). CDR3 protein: CASTLTSGRDNEQFF. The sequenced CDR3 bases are TGTGCCAGCACCCTGACTAGCGGGAGGGACAATGAG. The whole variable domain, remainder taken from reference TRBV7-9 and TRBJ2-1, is DTGVSQNPRHKITKRGQNVTFRCDPISEHNRLYWYRQTLGQGPEFLTYFQNEAQLEKSRLLSDRFSAERPKGSFSTLEIQRTEQGDSAMYLCASTLTSGRDNEQFFGPGTRLTVL.

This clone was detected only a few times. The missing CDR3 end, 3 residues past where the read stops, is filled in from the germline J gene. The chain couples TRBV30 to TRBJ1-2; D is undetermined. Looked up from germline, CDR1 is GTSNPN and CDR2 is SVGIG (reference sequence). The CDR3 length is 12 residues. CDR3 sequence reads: CAWKPHYYDYTF. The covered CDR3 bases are TGTGCCTGGAAACCCCACTACTACGAC.

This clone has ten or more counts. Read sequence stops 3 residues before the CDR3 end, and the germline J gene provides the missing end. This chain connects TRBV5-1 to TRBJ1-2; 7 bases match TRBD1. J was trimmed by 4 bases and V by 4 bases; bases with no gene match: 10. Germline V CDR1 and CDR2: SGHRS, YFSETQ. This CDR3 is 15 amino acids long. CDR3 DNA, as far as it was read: TGCGCCAGCAGCCCCTCCTGGGACAGTCTCTATGGC. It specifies CASSPSWDSLYG. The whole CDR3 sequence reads CASSPSWDSLYGYTF. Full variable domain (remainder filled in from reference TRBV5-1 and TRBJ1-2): KAGVTQTPRYLIKTRGQQVTLSCSPISGHRSVSWYQQTPGQGLQFLFEYFSETQRNKGNFPGRFSGRQFSNSRSEMNVSTLELGDSALYLCASSPSWDSLYGYTFGSGTRLTVV.

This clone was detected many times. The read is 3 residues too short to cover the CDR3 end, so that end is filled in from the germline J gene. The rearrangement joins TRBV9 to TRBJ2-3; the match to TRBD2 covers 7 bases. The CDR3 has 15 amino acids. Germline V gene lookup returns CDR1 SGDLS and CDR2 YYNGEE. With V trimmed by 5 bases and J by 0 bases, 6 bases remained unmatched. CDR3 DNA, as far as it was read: TGTGCCAGCAGGGCTTTGCGGGGGAGCACAGATACG. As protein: CASRALRGSTDT. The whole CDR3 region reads CASRALRGSTDTQYF.

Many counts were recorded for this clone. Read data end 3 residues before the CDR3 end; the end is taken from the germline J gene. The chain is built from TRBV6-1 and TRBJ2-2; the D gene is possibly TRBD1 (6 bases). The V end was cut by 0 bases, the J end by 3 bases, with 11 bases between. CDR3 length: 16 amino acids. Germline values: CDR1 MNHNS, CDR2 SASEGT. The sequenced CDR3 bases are TGTGCCAGCAGTGAAGCGGCAACAGGGTACACCGGGGAG. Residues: CASSEAATGYTGE. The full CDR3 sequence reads CASSEAATGYTGELFF.

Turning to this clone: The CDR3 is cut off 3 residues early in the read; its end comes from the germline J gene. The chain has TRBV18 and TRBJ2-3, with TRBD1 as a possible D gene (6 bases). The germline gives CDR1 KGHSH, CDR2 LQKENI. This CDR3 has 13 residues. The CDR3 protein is CASSTQGQETQYF. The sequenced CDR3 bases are TGTGCCAGCTCAACACAGGGTCAAGAGACG.